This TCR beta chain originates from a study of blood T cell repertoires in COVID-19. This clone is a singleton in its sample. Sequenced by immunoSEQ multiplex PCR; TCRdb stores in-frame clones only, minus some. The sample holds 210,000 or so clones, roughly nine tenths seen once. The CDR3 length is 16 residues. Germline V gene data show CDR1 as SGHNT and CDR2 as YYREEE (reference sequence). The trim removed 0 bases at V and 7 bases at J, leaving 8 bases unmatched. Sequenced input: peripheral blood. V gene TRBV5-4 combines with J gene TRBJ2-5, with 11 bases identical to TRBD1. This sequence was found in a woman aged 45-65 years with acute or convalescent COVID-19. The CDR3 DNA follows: TGTGCCAGCAGCTTGGCCGGGACAGGGGGTGCGGCGACCCAGTACTTC. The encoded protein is CASSLAGTGGAATQYF.